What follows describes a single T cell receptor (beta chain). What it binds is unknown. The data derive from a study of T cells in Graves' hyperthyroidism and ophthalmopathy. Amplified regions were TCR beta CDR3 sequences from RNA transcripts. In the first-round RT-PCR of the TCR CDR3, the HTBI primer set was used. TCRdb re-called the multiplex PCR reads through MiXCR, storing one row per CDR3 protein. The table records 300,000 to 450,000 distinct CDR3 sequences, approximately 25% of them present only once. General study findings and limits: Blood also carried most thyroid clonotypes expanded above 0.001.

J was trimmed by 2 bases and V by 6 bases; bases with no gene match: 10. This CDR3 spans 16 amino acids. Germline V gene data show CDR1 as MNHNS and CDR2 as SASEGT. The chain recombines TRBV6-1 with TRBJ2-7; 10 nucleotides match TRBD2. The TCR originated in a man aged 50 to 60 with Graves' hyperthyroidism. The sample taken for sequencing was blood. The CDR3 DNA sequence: TGTGCCAGCAGCTTCCCCCTAGCGGGAGTGCCCTACGAGCAGTACTTC. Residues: CASSFPLAGVPYEQYF.